The clone carrying this T cell receptor (beta chain) was seen repeatedly, ten times or more. Its antigen is currently unknown. These data belong to a study of identical twins. Broader study findings: The degree of excess twin sharing was weaker in beta out-of-frame sequences.

All donors were healthy Caucasians. This CDR3 is built from 14 residues. Between the trimmed V and J ends, which lost 1 base and 4 bases, there was a span of 13 bases. Germline V gene lookup returns CDR1 DFQATT and CDR2 SNEGSKA (reference sequence). Template switching introduced a universal primer site, and the cDNA bore unique molecular identifiers. TCRdb re-analysed the 5' RACE reads in MiXCR, keeping a single row per CDR3 protein. The sample consists of about 690,000 distinct CDR3 sequences, around 6% of them appearing once. This TCR was recovered from a young man in good health. Sequences were obtained from naive T cells sorted from blood. This chain uses TRBV20-1 with TRBJ1-1, with D hard to call. DNA of the CDR3: TGCAGTGCTAGAGTCCCGTTGGGGTTCACTGAAGCTTTCTTT. Translating gives CSARVPLGFTEAFF.